The T cell receptor (beta chain) under discussion was sequenced for a study of T cell responses to AZD1222 COVID-19 vaccine. Concerning this clone: No antigen is known for it.

Study results and limitations: AZD1222 recipients seropositive at baseline numbered only 5 to 7. Clonal diversity was possibly underestimated; the donors were predominantly white British and more often female. Within unmutated variant regions lay the reported targets of nearly half of spike-specific TCRs.

The V gene's germline CDR1 is SEHNR and CDR2 FQNEAQ (reference sequence). Trimming removed 5 bases from V and 10 bases from J, with 13 bases in between. The CDR3 loop spans 12 amino acids. Clones were sequenced by immunoSEQ multiplex PCR, and TCRdb holds only the in-frame ones, with some missing. Among 80,000 to 90,000 clones, about 89% were seen once, and the ten largest hold 5%. V and J are TRBV7-9 and TRBJ2-3; D tentatively fits TRBD1 or TRBD2 (6 bases each). This specimen consisted of peripheral blood, obtained 28 days after the second AZD1222 dose. The origin of this receptor is an adult who received the AZD1222 COVID-19 vaccine. The chain's CDR3 is CASSPLGGAQYF. CDR3 DNA: TGTGCCAGCAGCCCCTTGGGGGGCGCGCAGTATTTT. The whole variable domain, filled in from reference TRBV7-9 and TRBJ2-3, reads DTGVSQNPRHKITKRGQNVTFRCDPISEHNRLYWYRQTLGQGPEFLTYFQNEAQLEKSRLLSDRFSAERPKGSFSTLEIQRTEQGDSAMYLCASSPLGGAQYFGPGTRLTVL.